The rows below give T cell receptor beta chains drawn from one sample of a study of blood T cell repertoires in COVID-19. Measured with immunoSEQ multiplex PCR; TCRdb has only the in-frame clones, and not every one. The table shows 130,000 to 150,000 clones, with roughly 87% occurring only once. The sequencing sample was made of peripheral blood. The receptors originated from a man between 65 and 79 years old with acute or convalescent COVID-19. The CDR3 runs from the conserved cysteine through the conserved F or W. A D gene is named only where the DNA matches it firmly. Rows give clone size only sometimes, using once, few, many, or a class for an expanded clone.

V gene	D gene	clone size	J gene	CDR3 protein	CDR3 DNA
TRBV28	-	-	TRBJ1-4	CASSPRATNEKLFF	TGTGCCAGCAGCCCCCGAGCAACTAATGAAAAACTGTTTTTT
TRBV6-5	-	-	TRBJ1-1	CASRPQGASRTEAFF	TGTGCCAGCAGGCCCCAGGGCGCATCGCGGACTGAAGCTTTCTTT
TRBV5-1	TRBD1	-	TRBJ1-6	CASSAGQSNSPLHF	TGCGCCAGCAGCGCGGGACAGTCTAATTCACCCCTCCACTTT
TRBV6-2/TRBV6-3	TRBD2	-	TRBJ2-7	CASSTAGGPVYEQYF	TGTGCCAGCAGTACAGCGGGGGGTCCGGTCTACGAGCAGTACTTC
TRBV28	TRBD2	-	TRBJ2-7	CASSPSGPYEQYF	TGTGCCAGCAGTCCTAGCGGACCCTACGAGCAGTACTTC
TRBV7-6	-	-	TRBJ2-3	CASSSGTLSTDTQYF	TGTGCCAGCAGCTCCGGGACATTAAGCACAGATACGCAGTATTTT
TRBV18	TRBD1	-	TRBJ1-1	CASSATGGNTEAFF	TGTGCCAGCTCAGCGACAGGGGGGAACACTGAAGCTTTCTTT
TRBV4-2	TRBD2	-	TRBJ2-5	CASSQDGTSGDWETQYF	TGTGCCAGCAGCCAAGACGGGACTAGCGGGGACTGGGAGACCCAGTACTTC
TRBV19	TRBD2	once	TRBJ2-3	CASSRGSPNTQYF	TGTGCCAGTAGTCGCGGGAGTCCGAATACGCAGTATTTT
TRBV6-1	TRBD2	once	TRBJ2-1	CASSGVLAGGEDEQFF	TGTGCCAGCAGTGGAGTACTAGCGGGAGGAGAGGATGAGCAGTTCTTC
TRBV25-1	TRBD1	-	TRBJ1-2	CASSPGQGLEGYTF	TGTGCCAGCAGCCCGGGACAGGGGTTAGAGGGCTACACCTTC
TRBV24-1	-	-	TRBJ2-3	CATSDLRGTDTQYF	TGTGCCACCAGTGATCTACGGGGGACAGATACGCAGTATTTT
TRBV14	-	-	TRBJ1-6	CASSPSFNSPLHF	TGTGCCAGCAGCCCCTCCTTTAATTCACCCCTCCACTTT
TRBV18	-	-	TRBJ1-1	CASSPREQENTEAFF	TGTGCCAGCTCACCACGTGAGCAGGAGAACACTGAAGCTTTCTTT
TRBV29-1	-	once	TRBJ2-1	CSVEVWGQRGPNEQFF	TGCAGCGTTGAAGTGTGGGGACAGCGGGGGCCCAATGAGCAGTTCTTC
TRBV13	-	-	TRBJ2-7	CASSFTGMSSYEQYF	TGTGCCAGCAGCTTTACAGGGATGAGCTCCTACGAGCAGTACTTC
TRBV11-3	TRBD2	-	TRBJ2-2	CASSLAVGRTNPGELFF	TGTGCCAGCAGCTTAGCGGTCGGGAGGACGAATCCCGGGGAGCTGTTTTTT
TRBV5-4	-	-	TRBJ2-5	CASSLVQASSETQYF	TGTGCCAGCAGCTTGGTTCAGGCGAGTAGTGAGACCCAGTACTTC
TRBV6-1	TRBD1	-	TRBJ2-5	CASSEQGGQWGRVQETQYF	TGTGCCAGCAGTGAACAAGGGGGACAGTGGGGAAGGGTCCAAGAGACCCAGTACTTC
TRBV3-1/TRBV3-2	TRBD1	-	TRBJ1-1	CASSQWGQGIRNTEAFF	TGTGCCAGCAGCCAATGGGGACAGGGTATAAGGAACACTGAAGCTTTCTTT
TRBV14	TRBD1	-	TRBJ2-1	CASSRDRGPDEQFF	TGTGCCAGCAGCCGGGACAGGGGGCCCGATGAGCAGTTCTTC
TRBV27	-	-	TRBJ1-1	CASSFDRKNTEAFF	TGTGCCAGCAGTTTTGACAGGAAGAACACTGAAGCTTTCTTT
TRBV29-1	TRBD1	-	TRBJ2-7	CSVDRVDRYEQYF	TGCAGCGTAGACAGGGTTGACCGCTACGAGCAGTACTTC
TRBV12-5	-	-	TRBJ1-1	CASGSRGGPEAFF	TGTGCTAGTGGCTCCCGGGGAGGGCCTGAAGCTTTCTTT
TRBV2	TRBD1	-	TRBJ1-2	CASSETGEGYTF	TGTGCCAGCAGCGAGACAGGGGAGGGCTACACCTTC
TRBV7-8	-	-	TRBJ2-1	CASSLVPAASYNEQFF	TGTGCCAGCAGCTTAGTGCCAGCGGCGAGCTACAATGAGCAGTTCTTC
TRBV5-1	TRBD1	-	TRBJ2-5	CASSFPGTGEETQYF	TGCGCCAGCAGCTTCCCCGGGACAGGAGAAGAGACCCAGTACTTC